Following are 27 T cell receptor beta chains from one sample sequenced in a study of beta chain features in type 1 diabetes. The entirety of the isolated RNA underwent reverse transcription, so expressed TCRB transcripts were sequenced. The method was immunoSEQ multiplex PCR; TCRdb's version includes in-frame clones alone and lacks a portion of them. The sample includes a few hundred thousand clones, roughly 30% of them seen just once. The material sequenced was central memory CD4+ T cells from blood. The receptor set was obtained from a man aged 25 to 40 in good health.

The CDR3 sequence: CASSVAGVTGELFF. For the CDR3, the DNA is TGTGCCAGCAGCGTAGCAGGGGTTACCGGGGAGCTGTTTTTT. V and J are TRBV9 and TRBJ2-2; D may be TRBD1 (6 bases). This CDR3 is built from 14 residues. Trimming took 0 bases from V and 5 from J, leaving 8 bases between them. Germline V gene sequence: CDR1 SGDLS, CDR2 YYNGEE.

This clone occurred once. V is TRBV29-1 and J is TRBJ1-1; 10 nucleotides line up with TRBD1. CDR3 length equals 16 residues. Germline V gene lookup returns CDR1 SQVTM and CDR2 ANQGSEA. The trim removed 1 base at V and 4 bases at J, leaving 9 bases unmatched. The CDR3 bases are TGCAGCGTTGAAGCCCGACAGGGGGCGCGTACCACTGAAGCTTTCTTT. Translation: CSVEARQGARTTEAFF. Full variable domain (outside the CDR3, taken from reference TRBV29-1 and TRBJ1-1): SAVISQKPSRDICQRGTSLTIQCQVDSQVTMMFWYRQQPGQSLTLIATANQGSEATYESGFVIDKFPISRPNLTFSTLTVSNMSPEDSSIYLCSVEARQGARTTEAFFGQGTRLTVV.

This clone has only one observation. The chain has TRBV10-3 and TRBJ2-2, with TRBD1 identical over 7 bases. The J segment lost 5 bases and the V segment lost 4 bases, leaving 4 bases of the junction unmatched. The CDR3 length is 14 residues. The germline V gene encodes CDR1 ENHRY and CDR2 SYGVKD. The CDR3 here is CAISADRDTGELFF. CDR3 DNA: TGTGCCATCAGTGCCGACAGGGATACCGGGGAGCTGTTTTTT.

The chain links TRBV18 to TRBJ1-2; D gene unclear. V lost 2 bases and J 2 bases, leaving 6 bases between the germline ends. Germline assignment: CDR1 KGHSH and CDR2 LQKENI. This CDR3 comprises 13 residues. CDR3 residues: CASSPDKNYGYTF. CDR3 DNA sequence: TGTGCCAGCTCACCAGACAAGAACTATGGCTACACCTTC.

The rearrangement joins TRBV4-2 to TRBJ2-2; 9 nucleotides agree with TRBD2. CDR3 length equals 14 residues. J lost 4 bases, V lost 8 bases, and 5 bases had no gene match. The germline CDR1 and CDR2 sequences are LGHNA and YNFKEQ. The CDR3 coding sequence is TGTGCCAGCGGGGCGGGAGGGAGCACCGGGGAGCTGTTTTTT. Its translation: CASGAGGSTGELFF.

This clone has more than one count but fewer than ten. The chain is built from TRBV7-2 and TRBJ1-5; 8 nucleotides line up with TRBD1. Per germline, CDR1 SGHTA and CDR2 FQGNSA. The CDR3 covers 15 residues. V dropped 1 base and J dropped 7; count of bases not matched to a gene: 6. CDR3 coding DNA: TGTGCCAGCAGCTTAGGCGGACAGGGAGGCCAGCCCCAGCATTTT. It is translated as CASSLGGQGGQPQHF.

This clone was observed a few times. The CDR3 bases are TGTGCCAGCAGCTCCTCGGGGAGCGATGAGACCCAGTACTTC. Protein product: CASSSSGSDETQYF. The gene calls are TRBV7-7 and TRBJ2-5; D perhaps matches TRBD2 (5 bases). Trimming cost V 4 bases and J 5 bases, with 14 bases left between them. The CDR3 sequence is 14 residues long. Germline loops: CDR1 SSHAT, CDR2 FNYEAQ (reference sequence).

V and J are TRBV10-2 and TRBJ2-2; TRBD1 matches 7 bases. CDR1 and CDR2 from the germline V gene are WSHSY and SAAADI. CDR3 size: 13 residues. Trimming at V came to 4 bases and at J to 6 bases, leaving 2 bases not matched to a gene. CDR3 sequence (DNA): TGCGCCAGCAGTGTACAGGGGCCCGGGGAGCTGTTTTTT. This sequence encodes CASSVQGPGELFF.

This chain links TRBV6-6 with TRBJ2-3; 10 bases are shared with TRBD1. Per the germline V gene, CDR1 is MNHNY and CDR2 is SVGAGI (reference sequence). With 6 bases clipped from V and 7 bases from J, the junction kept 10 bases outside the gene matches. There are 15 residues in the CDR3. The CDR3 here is CASSPGGQGGYTQYF. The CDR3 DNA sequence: TGTGCCAGCAGCCCCGGTGGACAGGGGGGTTATACGCAGTATTTT.

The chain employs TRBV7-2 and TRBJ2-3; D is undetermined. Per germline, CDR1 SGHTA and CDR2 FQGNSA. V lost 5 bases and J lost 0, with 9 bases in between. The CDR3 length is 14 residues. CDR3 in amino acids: CASSQRSSTDTQYF. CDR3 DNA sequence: TGTGCCAGCAGCCAGCGATCTAGCACAGATACGCAGTATTTT.

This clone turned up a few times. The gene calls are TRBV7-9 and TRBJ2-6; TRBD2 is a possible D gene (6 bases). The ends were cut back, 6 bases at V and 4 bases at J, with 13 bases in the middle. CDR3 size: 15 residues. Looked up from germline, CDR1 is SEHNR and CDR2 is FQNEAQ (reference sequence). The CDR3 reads CASSWDSAGANVLTF. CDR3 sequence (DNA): TGTGCCAGCAGTTGGGACTCGGCCGGGGCCAACGTCCTGACTTTC.

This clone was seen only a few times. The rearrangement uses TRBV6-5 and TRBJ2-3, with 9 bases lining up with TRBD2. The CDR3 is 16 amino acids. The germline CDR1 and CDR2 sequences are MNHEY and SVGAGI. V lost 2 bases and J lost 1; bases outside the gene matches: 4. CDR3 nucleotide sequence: TGTGCCAGCAGTTACCTAAGGACTAGCGGCACAGATACGCAGTATTTT. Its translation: CASSYLRTSGTDTQYF.

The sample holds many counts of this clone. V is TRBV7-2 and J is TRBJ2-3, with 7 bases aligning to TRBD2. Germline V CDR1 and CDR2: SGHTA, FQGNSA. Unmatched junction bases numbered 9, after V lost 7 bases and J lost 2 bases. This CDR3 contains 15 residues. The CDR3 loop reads CASTEAGTITDTQYF. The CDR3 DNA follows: TGTGCCAGCACCGAAGCCGGGACTATCACAGATACGCAGTATTTT.

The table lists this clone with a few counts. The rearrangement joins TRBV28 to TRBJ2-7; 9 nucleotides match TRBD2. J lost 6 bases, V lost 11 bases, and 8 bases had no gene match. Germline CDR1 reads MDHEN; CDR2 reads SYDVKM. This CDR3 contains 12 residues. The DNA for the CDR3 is TGTGCCGGCGGGAGGGCCAGGGGCGAGCAGTACTTC. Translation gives CAGGRARGEQYF.

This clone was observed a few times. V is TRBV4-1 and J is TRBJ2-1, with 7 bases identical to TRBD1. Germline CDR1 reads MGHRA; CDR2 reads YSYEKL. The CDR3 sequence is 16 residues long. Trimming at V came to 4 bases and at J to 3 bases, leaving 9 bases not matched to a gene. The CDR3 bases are TGCGCCAGCAGCCCCTATTGGGACAGCGACTACAATGAGCAGTTCTTC. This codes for CASSPYWDSDYNEQFF.

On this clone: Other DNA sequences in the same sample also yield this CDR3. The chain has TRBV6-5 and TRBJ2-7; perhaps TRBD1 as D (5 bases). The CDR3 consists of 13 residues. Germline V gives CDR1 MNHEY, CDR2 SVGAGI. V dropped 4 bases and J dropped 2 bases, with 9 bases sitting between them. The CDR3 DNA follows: TGTGCCAGCAGTTCAACAGGTACCTACGAGCAGTACTTC. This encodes CASSSTGTYEQYF.

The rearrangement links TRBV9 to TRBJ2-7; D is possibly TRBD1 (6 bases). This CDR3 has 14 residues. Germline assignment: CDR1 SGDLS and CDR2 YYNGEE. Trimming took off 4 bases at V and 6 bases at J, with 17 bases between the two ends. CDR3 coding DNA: TGTGCCAGCAGCCTCTCATTAGGACAGCCCGAGCAGTACTTC. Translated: CASSLSLGQPEQYF.

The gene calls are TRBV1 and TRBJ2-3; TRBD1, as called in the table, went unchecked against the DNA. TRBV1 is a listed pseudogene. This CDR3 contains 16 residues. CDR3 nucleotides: TGCACCAGCAGCCAAGAGGGCCAACTGAGCACAGATACGCAGTATTTT. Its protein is CTSSQEGQLSTDTQYF.

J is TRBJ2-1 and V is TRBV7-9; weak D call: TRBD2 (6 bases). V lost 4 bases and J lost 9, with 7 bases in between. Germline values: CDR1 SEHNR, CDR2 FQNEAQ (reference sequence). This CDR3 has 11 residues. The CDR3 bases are TGTGCCAGCAGCTCGGGACTTGAGCAGTTCTTC. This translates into CASSSGLEQFF.

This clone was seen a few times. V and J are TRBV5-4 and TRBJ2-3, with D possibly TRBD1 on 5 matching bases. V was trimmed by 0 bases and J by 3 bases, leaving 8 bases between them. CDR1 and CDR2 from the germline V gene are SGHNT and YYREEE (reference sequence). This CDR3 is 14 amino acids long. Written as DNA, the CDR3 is TGTGCCAGCAGCTTGGAGCAGGGAACAGATACGCAGTATTTT. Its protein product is CASSLEQGTDTQYF. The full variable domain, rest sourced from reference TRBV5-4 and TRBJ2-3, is ETGVTQSPTHLIKTRGQQVTLRCSSQSGHNTVSWYQQALGQGPQFIFQYYREEENGRGNFPPRFSGLQFPNYSSELNVNALELDDSALYLCASSLEQGTDTQYFGPGTRLTVL.

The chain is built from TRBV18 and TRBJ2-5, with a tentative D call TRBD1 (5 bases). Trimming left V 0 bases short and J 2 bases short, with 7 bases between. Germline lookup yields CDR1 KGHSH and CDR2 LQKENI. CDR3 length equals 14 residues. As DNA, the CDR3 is TGTGCCAGCTCACCACCGGGGCGGCAAGAGACCCAGTACTTC. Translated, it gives CASSPPGRQETQYF.

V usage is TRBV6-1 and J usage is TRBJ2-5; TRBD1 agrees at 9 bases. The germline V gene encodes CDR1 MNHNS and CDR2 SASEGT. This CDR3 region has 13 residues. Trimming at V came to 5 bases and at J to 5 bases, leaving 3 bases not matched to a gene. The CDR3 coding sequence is TGTGCCAGCAGTTTAGACAGGGGGGAGACCCAGTACTTC. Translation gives CASSLDRGETQYF.

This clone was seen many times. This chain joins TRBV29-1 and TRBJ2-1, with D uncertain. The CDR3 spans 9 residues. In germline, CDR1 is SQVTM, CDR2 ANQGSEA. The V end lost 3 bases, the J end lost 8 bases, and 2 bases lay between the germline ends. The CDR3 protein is CSVDDEQFF. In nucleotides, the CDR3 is TGCAGCGTTGACGATGAGCAGTTCTTC.

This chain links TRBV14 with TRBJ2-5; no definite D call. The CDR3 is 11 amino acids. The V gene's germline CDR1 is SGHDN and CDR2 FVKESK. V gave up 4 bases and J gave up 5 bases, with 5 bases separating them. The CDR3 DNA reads TGTGCCAGCAGCCTAGGGGAGACCCAGTACTTC. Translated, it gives CASSLGETQYF.

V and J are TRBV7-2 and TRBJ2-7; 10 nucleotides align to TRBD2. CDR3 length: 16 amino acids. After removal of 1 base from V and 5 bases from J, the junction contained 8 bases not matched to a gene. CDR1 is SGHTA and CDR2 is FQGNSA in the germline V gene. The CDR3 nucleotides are TGTGCCAGCAGCTTAGGACTAGCGGGCGTTGCCCACGAGCAGTACTTC. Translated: CASSLGLAGVAHEQYF. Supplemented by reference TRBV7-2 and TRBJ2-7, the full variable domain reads GAGVSQSPSNKVTEKGKDVELRCDPISGHTALYWYRQSLGQGLEFLIYFQGNSAPDKSGLPSDRFSAERTGGSVSTLTIQRTQQEDSAVYLCASSLGLAGVAHEQYFGPGTRLTVT.

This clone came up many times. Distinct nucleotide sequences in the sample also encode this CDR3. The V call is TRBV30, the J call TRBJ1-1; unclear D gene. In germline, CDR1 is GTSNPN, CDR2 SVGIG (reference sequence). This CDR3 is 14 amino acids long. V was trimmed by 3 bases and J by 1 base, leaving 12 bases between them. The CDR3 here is CAWSKGRANTEAFF. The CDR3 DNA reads TGTGCCTGGAGCAAGGGCCGGGCGAACACTGAAGCTTTCTTT.

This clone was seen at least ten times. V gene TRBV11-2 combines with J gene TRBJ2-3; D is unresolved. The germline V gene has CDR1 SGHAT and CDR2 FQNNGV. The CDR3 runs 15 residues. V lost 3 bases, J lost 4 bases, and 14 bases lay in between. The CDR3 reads CASSLKYRAADTQYF. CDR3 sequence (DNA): TGTGCCAGCAGCTTGAAGTATAGGGCGGCAGATACGCAGTATTTT.